These 15 T cell receptor beta chains were all obtained from the same sample, sequenced in a study of blood T cell repertoires in COVID-19. Only in-frame clones appear in the TCRdb table, and some are missing; sequencing was by immunoSEQ multiplex PCR. The sample yields under 200,000 clones, roughly 80% seen once. Material: peripheral blood. All receptors derive from a human donor in a cohort sampled during active COVID-19.

V gene TRBV15 combines with J gene TRBJ2-4, with a possible D match to TRBD2 (6 bases). The CDR3 is 15 residues long. From germline, CDR1 is LNHNV and CDR2 YYDKDF (reference sequence). Trimming removed 3 bases at V and 15 bases at J, with 24 bases between. The CDR3 DNA reads TGTGCCACCAGCAGCAAGGGGCCCGGGGGAACATTGGTGTACTTC. Its protein product is CATSSKGPGGTLVYF.

The gene calls are TRBV7-2 and TRBJ1-2; 7 bases line up with TRBD1. The CDR3 has 16 residues. Germline loops: CDR1 SGHTA, CDR2 FQGNSA. J was trimmed by 3 bases and V by 0 bases; bases with no gene match: 7. The CDR3 is CASSLAQGGADYGYTF. CDR3 coding DNA: TGTGCCAGCAGCTTAGCGCAGGGGGGCGCGGACTATGGCTACACCTTC.

The chain links TRBV5-8 to TRBJ2-7; D is possibly TRBD1 (5 bases). The germline gives CDR1 SGHTS, CDR2 YDEGEE. Trimming removed 4 bases from V and 5 bases from J, with 13 bases in between. CDR3 size: 13 residues. The CDR3 region is CASSRTLIHEQYF. The CDR3 coding sequence is TGTGCCAGCAGCAGGACACTAATCCACGAGCAGTACTTC.

This chain uses TRBV27 with TRBJ1-1; D might be TRBD1 (5 bases). Germline values: CDR1 MNHEY, CDR2 SMNVEV (reference sequence). With 5 bases removed from V and 0 bases from J, the gap between germline ends came to 10 bases. The CDR3 loop spans 14 amino acids. CDR3 sequence: CASSLDRLNTEAFF. CDR3 DNA sequence: TGTGCCAGCAGTCTCGACAGACTGAACACTGAAGCTTTCTTT.

The chain is built from TRBV29-1 and TRBJ2-7; 9 bases fit TRBD1. The V and J ends lost 1 base and 3 bases, in that order; junction bases with no gene match: 10. CDR1 and CDR2 (germline): SQVTM, ANQGSEA. The CDR3 length is 16 residues. The CDR3 DNA follows: TGCAGCGTTGAAGGATTGGGGGGGACAGGGAACTACGAGCAGTACTTC. The encoded protein is CSVEGLGGTGNYEQYF.

The chain recombines TRBV19 with TRBJ1-3, with 8 bases lining up with TRBD1. V dropped 4 bases and J dropped 0; count of bases not matched to a gene: 14. This CDR3 comprises 19 residues. The germline gives CDR1 LNHDA, CDR2 SQIVND (reference sequence). DNA of the CDR3: TGTGCCAGTAGTACTTTTTCCGGGACAGGCTTGCCCTCTGGAAACACCATATATTTT. Translating gives CASSTFSGTGLPSGNTIYF.

The chain is built from TRBV6-5 and TRBJ1-5, with 8 bases fitting TRBD1. This CDR3 comprises 14 residues. The germline CDR1 and CDR2 sequences are MNHEY and SVGAGI. Losses at the gene ends were 3 bases for V and 6 bases for J; bases not matched to a gene: 4. The CDR3: CASSYGTGIQPQHF. CDR3 sequence (DNA): TGTGCCAGCAGTTATGGGACAGGTATTCAGCCCCAGCATTTT.

The chain couples TRBV6-1 to TRBJ2-1; D not resolved. Trimming took 3 bases from V and 6 from J, leaving 9 bases between them. Germline CDR1 is MNHNS and CDR2 is SASEGT. This CDR3 region has 13 residues. Written as DNA, the CDR3 is TGTGCCAGCAGTGAGGCCCTCGCCAATGAGCAGTTCTTC. Its translation is CASSEALANEQFF.

A note on this clone: In the same sample, other DNA sequences code for this CDR3. As DNA, the CDR3 is TGTGCCAGCAGCCTTGCCGGGGGCTACGAGCAGTACTTC. Its protein is CASSLAGGYEQYF. The chain employs TRBV12-3 or TRBV12-4 and TRBJ2-7, with a possible D match to TRBD2 (6 bases). This CDR3 comprises 13 residues. Trimming removed 6 bases at V and 3 bases at J, with 12 bases between.

CDR3 sequence (DNA): TGCGCCAGCAGCCAAGAGAGTCCCGGGGAGCTGTTTTTT. Translating gives CASSQESPGELFF. V usage is TRBV4-3 and J usage is TRBJ2-2; D is unresolved. V lost 0 bases and J lost 6, with 5 bases in between. The CDR3 is 13 residues long. The V gene's germline CDR1 is LGHNA and CDR2 YSLEER.

This sequence joins TRBV6-6 and TRBJ2-7, with 8 bases that match TRBD1. This CDR3 contains 15 residues. Trimming took 5 bases from V and 1 from J; bases not matched to a gene: 7. Germline V gene lookup returns CDR1 MNHNY and CDR2 SVGAGI (reference sequence). CDR3 DNA sequence: TGTGCCAGCAGTCCTAGGGACAGGTTTTCCTACGAGCAGTACTTC. As protein: CASSPRDRFSYEQYF.

The chain couples TRBV6-5 to TRBJ1-4; D unclear. The CDR3 consists of 15 residues. V shed 6 bases and J shed 7 bases, with 18 bases lying between them. Germline V gene lookup returns CDR1 MNHEY and CDR2 SVGAGI. The CDR3 DNA reads as TGTGCCAGCAGGGCCCGAAGAGGGCTGGGTGAAAAACTGTTTTTT. Its protein is CASRARRGLGEKLFF.

The V call is TRBV6-5, the J call TRBJ2-7; 9 bases are shared with TRBD1. Germline V gives CDR1 MNHEY, CDR2 SVGAGI. The CDR3 runs to 15 residues. Trimming took 0 bases from V and 7 from J; bases not matched to a gene: 7. The CDR3 coding sequence is TGTGCCAGCAGTTACTCCGGGACAGGGTACAGTGAGCAGTACTTC. It encodes CASSYSGTGYSEQYF.

V usage is TRBV7-2 and J usage is TRBJ2-7; the D is unclear. Germline-derived CDR1 and CDR2 are SGHTA and FQGNSA. V dropped 4 bases and J dropped 6 bases, with 19 bases sitting between them. This CDR3 spans 15 amino acids. The CDR3 region is CASSSSDTPLSEQYF. In nucleotides, the CDR3 is TGTGCCAGCAGCTCCTCCGACACTCCCCTCTCCGAGCAGTACTTC. The full variable domain, rest sourced from reference TRBV7-2 and TRBJ2-7, is GAGVSQSPSNKVTEKGKDVELRCDPISGHTALYWYRQSLGQGLEFLIYFQGNSAPDKSGLPSDRFSAERTGGSVSTLTIQRTQQEDSAVYLCASSSSDTPLSEQYFGPGTRLTVT.

The genes are TRBV7-2 and TRBJ2-1; TRBD2 might be the D (5 bases). Germline CDR1 reads SGHTA; CDR2 reads FQGNSA. This CDR3 has 15 residues. V shed 2 bases and J shed 7 bases, with 15 bases lying between them. The CDR3 DNA is TGTGCCAGCAGCTTAAGTAGAGGGAGAAAGAATGAGCAGTTCTTC. As protein: CASSLSRGRKNEQFF.